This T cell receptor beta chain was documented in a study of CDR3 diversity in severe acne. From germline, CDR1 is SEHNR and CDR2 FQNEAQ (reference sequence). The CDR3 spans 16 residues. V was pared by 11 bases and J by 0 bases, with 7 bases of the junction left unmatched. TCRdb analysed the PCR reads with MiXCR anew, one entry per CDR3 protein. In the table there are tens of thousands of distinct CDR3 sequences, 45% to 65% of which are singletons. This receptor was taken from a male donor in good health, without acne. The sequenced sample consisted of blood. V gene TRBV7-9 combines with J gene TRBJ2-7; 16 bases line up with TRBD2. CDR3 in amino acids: CAVLGLAGGPSYEQYF. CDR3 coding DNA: TGTGCCGTACTGGGACTAGCGGGAGGGCCCTCCTACGAGCAGTACTTC.